This T cell receptor (beta chain) was captured by sequencing in a study of lymphopenia after photon versus proton radiotherapy. The study, taken as a whole, reports: After the lymphocyte nadir, photon-treated repertoires showed oligoclonal expansion, especially of CD8+ Temra cells. Better survival with proton therapy was suggested as possible, not demonstrated. Proton therapy kept repertoires fairly stable, unlike photons, which gained effector/memory cells. Post-nadir TCR diversity decline inversely tracked overall survival among those who died.

Using immunoSEQ multiplex PCR, the repertoire was profiled, and TCRdb retains in-frame clones only, with some absent. The sample shows under 25,000 clones, 85% of them seen only once. Comment on this clone: Its antigen is as yet unknown.

The sample consisted of peripheral blood, taken from a patient treated with photon-based radiotherapy. The sequence was obtained from a man aged 60-69 years with pancreatic cancer.

The CDR3 DNA is TGTGCCACCAGCAGAGATTGGTTGGAGACCCAAGAGACCCAGTACTTC. Its translation is CATSRDWLETQETQYF. The V and J genes are TRBV15 and TRBJ2-5; D remains unclear. Germline values: CDR1 LNHNV, CDR2 YYDKDF (reference sequence). The CDR3 runs 16 residues. V was pared by 0 bases and J by 1 base, with 12 bases between.